These 24 T cell receptor beta chains came from one sample sequenced in a study of blood T cell repertoires in COVID-19. Generated by immunoSEQ multiplex PCR, the TCRdb table keeps only in-frame clones and is missing some. Among approximately 200,000 clones, approximately 90% were seen once, and the ten largest hold 2.9%. The sequenced material came from peripheral blood. These receptors were taken from a woman aged 30 to 39 with active or convalescent COVID-19.

The chain employs TRBV7-2 and TRBJ1-2, with D uncertain. This CDR3 contains 16 residues. V lost 5 bases, J lost 0 bases, and 16 bases lay in between. Germline CDR1 is SGHTA and CDR2 is FQGNSA. The CDR3 DNA is TGTGCCAGCAGCCACGGAGGGTTCCCAACTAACTATGGCTACACCTTC. Its protein product is CASSHGGFPTNYGYTF.

The V gene is TRBV5-1, the J gene TRBJ2-2; 10 bases agree with TRBD2. Germline CDR1 is SGHRS and CDR2 is YFSETQ. CDR3 length equals 14 residues. Trimming removed 5 bases from V and 3 bases from J; junction bases left unmatched: 1. The CDR3 protein is CASRGLADTGELFF. In DNA, the CDR3 is TGCGCCAGCAGAGGACTAGCGGACACCGGGGAGCTGTTTTTT.

The chain is built from TRBV19 and TRBJ1-2; possible D gene TRBD1, 6 bases. The V end was cut by 7 bases, the J end by 1 base, with 22 bases between. The CDR3 sequence is 17 residues long. Germline CDR1 and CDR2: LNHDA and SQIVND (reference sequence). This CDR3 reads CASKLGRGRMGNYGYTF. The DNA for the CDR3 is TGTGCCAGTAAGCTTGGCAGGGGTAGAATGGGTAACTATGGCTACACCTTC. The complete variable domain, with remaining parts taken from reference TRBV19 and TRBJ1-2, reads DGGITQSPKYLFRKEGQNVTLSCEQNLNHDAMYWYRQDPGQGLRLIYYSQIVNDFQKGDIAEGYSVSREKKESFPLTVTSAQKNPTAFYLCASKLGRGRMGNYGYTFGSGTRLTVV.

The chain couples TRBV29-1 to TRBJ1-4; no clear D gene. Trimming removed 7 bases from V and 2 bases from J, with 11 bases in between. Germline CDR1 SQVTM, CDR2 ANQGSEA. This CDR3 comprises 13 residues. CDR3 sequence reads: CSGHRGTNEKLFF. The DNA for the CDR3 is TGCAGCGGTCACAGAGGGACTAATGAAAAACTGTTTTTT.

The chain couples TRBV21-1 to TRBJ2-7; the table's TRBD2 call for D was not verified on the DNA. TRBV21-1 is listed as a pseudogene. The CDR3 contains 15 residues. The DNA of the CDR3 is TGTGCCAGCAGCAAATTAGCGGAAGAGGCCTACGAGCAGTACTTC. It translates to CASSKLAEEAYEQYF.

This clone was counted only a few times. This chain uses TRBV29-1 with TRBJ2-5; TRBD1 aligns across 8 bases. This CDR3 spans 12 amino acids. CDR1 is SQVTM and CDR2 is ANQGSEA in the germline V gene. The trim removed 5 bases at V and 1 base at J, leaving 0 bases unmatched. The CDR3 region is CSVQGAQETQYF. Written as DNA, the CDR3 is TGCAGCGTTCAGGGGGCCCAAGAGACCCAGTACTTC. The entire variable domain, with the rest obtained from reference TRBV29-1 and TRBJ2-5, is as follows: SAVISQKPSRDICQRGTSLTIQCQVDSQVTMMFWYRQQPGQSLTLIATANQGSEATYESGFVIDKFPISRPNLTFSTLTVSNMSPEDSSIYLCSVQGAQETQYFGPGTRLLVL.

CDR3 in DNA: TGTGCCAGCAGCTTATTTGCCAACTTAGGTCGCCTAGCGGCAGATACGCAGTATTTT. It specifies CASSLFANLGRLAADTQYF. This chain joins TRBV7-8 and TRBJ2-3; TRBD2 aligns across 7 bases. The germline CDR1 and CDR2 sequences are SGHVS and FQNEAQ. The CDR3 covers 19 residues. Trimming took 2 bases from V and 4 from J; bases not matched to a gene: 18.

The gene calls are TRBV3-1 (or the pseudogene TRBV3-2) and TRBJ1-6; D call uncertain. The germline V and J ends were trimmed by 0 bases and 11 bases, with 8 bases remaining between them. The CDR3 totals 13 residues. CDR1 is LGHDT, CDR2 YNNKEL, per germline (reference sequence). The CDR3 DNA sequence: TGTGCCAGCAGCCAAGAACGGGGAGCACCCCTCCACTTT. This translates into CASSQERGAPLHF.

This rearrangement joins TRBV12-1 to TRBJ1-3; TRBD1, as called in the table, went unchecked against the DNA. TRBV12-1 constitutes a pseudogene. CDR3 length: 16 amino acids. The CDR3 is CASSFGHSSSGNTIYF. As DNA, the CDR3 is TGTGCCAGCAGCTTTGGTCACAGCAGCTCTGGAAACACCATATATTTT.

This clone has just one count. The chain is built from TRBV9 and TRBJ2-2; 9 bases are shared with TRBD2. V shed 7 bases, J shed 5 bases, and the junction held 12 bases outside the gene matches. The CDR3 spans 16 residues. Germline V gives CDR1 SGDLS, CDR2 YYNGEE. Here the CDR3 DNA reads TGTGCCAGCTCTATAGCGGGGGTGAGGGGAACCGGGGAGCTGTTTTTT. Its translation: CASSIAGVRGTGELFF.

The J gene is TRBJ1-3, the V gene TRBV19, with TRBD1 matching 8 bases. CDR1 and CDR2 (germline): LNHDA, SQIVND (reference sequence). CDR3 size: 17 residues. V was clipped by 6 bases and J by 3 bases; unmatched bases: 13. The CDR3: CASRPFAGGKFGNTIYF. In nucleotides, the CDR3 is TGTGCCAGTAGACCCTTTGCAGGGGGCAAATTTGGAAACACCATATATTTT.

V usage is TRBV24-1 and J usage is TRBJ2-1; TRBD2 aligns across 11 bases. The CDR3 contains 17 residues. The V segment lost 4 bases and the J segment 7 bases; nucleotides outside the gene matches: 11. Germline V lookup: CDR1 KGHDR, CDR2 SFDVKD. CDR3 coding DNA: TGTGCCACCAGTGAAGACACTAGCGGGAGATGGAGGAATGAGCAGTTCTTC. This gives the protein CATSEDTSGRWRNEQFF.

CDR3 bases: TGTGCCAGCAGCTTGTTCTACAGGATTAATTCACCCCTCCACTTT. It specifies CASSLFYRINSPLHF. This sequence joins TRBV5-6 and TRBJ1-6; D may be TRBD1 (5 bases). The CDR3 runs to 15 residues. The V end was cut by 1 base, the J end by 6 bases, with 11 bases between. Germline V gene data show CDR1 as SGHDT and CDR2 as YYEEEE.

The chain couples TRBV27 to TRBJ1-5; no definite D call. V was trimmed by 1 base and J by 1 base, leaving 8 bases between them. CDR3 length: 15 residues. The germline gives CDR1 MNHEY, CDR2 SMNVEV (reference sequence). The CDR3, as DNA: TGTGCCAGCAGTTTATTATCAGGCAGCAATCAGCCCCAGCATTTT. The encoded protein is CASSLLSGSNQPQHF.

V and J are TRBV2 and TRBJ1-2; TRBD1 agrees at 11 bases. V lost 3 bases and J lost 4; bases outside the gene matches: 4. This CDR3 spans 15 amino acids. The germline gives CDR1 SNHLY, CDR2 FYNNEI. The CDR3 coding sequence is TGTGCCAGCAGTGAGTGGACAGGGGGCGTCTATGGCTACACCTTC. Its protein is CASSEWTGGVYGYTF. Full variable domain (missing parts from reference TRBV2 and TRBJ1-2): EPEVTQTPSHQVTQMGQEVILRCVPISNHLYFYWYRQILGQKVEFLVSFYNNEISEKSEIFDDQFSVERPDGSNFTLKIRSTKLEDSAMYFCASSEWTGGVYGYTFGSGTRLTVV.

The chain joins TRBV10-3 to TRBJ2-5, with TRBD2 matching 11 bases. V lost 8 bases, J lost 2 bases, and 7 bases stayed unmatched. The CDR3 has 15 amino acids. The germline CDR1 and CDR2 sequences are ENHRY and SYGVKD. DNA of the CDR3: TGTGCCATCTCGGCAACTAGCGGGAGACAAGAGACCCAGTACTTC. Translating gives CAISATSGRQETQYF.

This chain uses TRBV12-2 with TRBJ1-5; the table names TRBD1, a call not compared with the DNA. TRBV12-2 is annotated as a pseudogene. CDR3 length: 17 residues. The CDR3 region has the DNA TGTGCAAGTCGCCCCTTCCTACCAGGGAATAGCAATCAGCCCCAGCATTTT. Translation: CASRPFLPGNSNQPQHF.

The chain couples TRBV5-1 to TRBJ2-3; TRBD2 agrees at 8 bases. The CDR3 is 15 amino acids. The germline CDR1 and CDR2 sequences are SGHRS and YFSETQ. The junction had 6 bases not matched to a gene; V was cut back by 4 bases and J by 2 bases. As DNA, the CDR3 is TGCGCCAGCAGCACGGGACTAGTTGACACAGATACGCAGTATTTT. Translation gives CASSTGLVDTDTQYF.

The chain has TRBV7-2 and TRBJ2-7, with 9 nucleotides matching TRBD1. V was pared by 5 bases and J by 4 bases, with 6 bases of the junction left unmatched. This CDR3 spans 14 amino acids. CDR1 and CDR2 from the germline V gene are SGHTA and FQGNSA. This CDR3 reads CASSPGTGQYEQYF. CDR3 DNA sequence: TGTGCCAGCAGCCCAGGGACAGGGCAATACGAGCAGTACTTC.

The chain is built from TRBV5-1 and TRBJ2-1; 9 nucleotides align to TRBD1. Trimming took 7 bases from V and 4 from J; bases not matched to a gene: 6. The CDR3 sequence is 14 residues long. Looked up from germline, CDR1 is SGHRS and CDR2 is YFSETQ. In DNA, the CDR3 is TGCGCCAGCGGGAGACAGGGGGGGTACAATGAGCAGTTCTTC. Translating it yields CASGRQGGYNEQFF.

Note on this clone: Other DNA sequences in the sample encode the same CDR3. The V call is TRBV6-2 or TRBV6-3, the J call TRBJ2-1, with D possibly matching TRBD2 (6 bases). V was clipped by 2 bases and J by 2 bases, with 7 bases between them. Germline lookup yields CDR1 MNHEY and CDR2 SVGEGT. The CDR3 is made up of 14 amino acids. CDR3 region: CASSYGGTYNEQFF. As DNA, the CDR3 is TGTGCCAGCAGTTACGGGGGGACCTACAATGAGCAGTTCTTC.

This chain links TRBV4-1 with TRBJ2-5; no reliable D call. V was clipped by 1 base and J by 1 base, with 10 bases between them. Germline V CDR1 and CDR2: MGHRA, YSYEKL. This CDR3 is 15 amino acids long. CDR3 sequence reads: CASSQAGRSQETQYF. CDR3 DNA sequence: TGCGCCAGCAGCCAAGCGGGTCGGAGCCAAGAGACCCAGTACTTC.

This chain links TRBV7-9 with TRBJ1-4; the D gene is possibly TRBD1 (6 bases). Germline V gene data show CDR1 as SEHNR and CDR2 as FQNEAQ (reference sequence). The V end was cut by 5 bases, the J end by 6 bases, with 16 bases between. CDR3 size: 15 residues. The CDR3 is CASSIPTGFDEKLFF. CDR3 bases: TGTGCCAGCAGCATTCCTACAGGGTTCGATGAAAAACTGTTTTTT.

The V and J genes are TRBV11-2 and TRBJ2-2, with D perhaps matching TRBD2 (6 bases). The CDR3 spans 15 residues. Trimming took off 6 bases at V and 4 bases at J, with 15 bases between the two ends. Germline V lookup: CDR1 SGHAT, CDR2 FQNNGV. As DNA, the CDR3 is TGTGCCAGCAGAAGGGACTCCCCTTCCACCGGGGAGCTGTTTTTT. Translation: CASRRDSPSTGELFF.